This T cell receptor (beta chain) was sequenced for a study of T cell responses to AZD1222 COVID-19 vaccine. Study results and limitations: The study found Spike-specific TCR breadth and depth rose after two AZD1222 doses. Donors in the cohort were predominantly white British and more often female, and clonal diversity was possibly underestimated.

V was clipped by 5 bases and J by 2 bases; unmatched bases: 2. The CDR3 has 12 amino acids. CDR1 is SQVTM, CDR2 ANQGSEA, per germline. Measured with immunoSEQ multiplex PCR; TCRdb has only the in-frame clones, and not every one. The sample carries more than 70,000 clones, around 90% recorded once. Worth noting for this clone: What it recognizes is unknown.

The clonotype originates from an adult in good health. The input for sequencing was peripheral blood, taken on day 0 of AZD1222 vaccination. The V gene is TRBV29-1, the J gene TRBJ1-2; 7 bases match TRBD1. The CDR3 DNA is TGCAGCGTTCACAGGGGAAACTATGGCTACACCTTC. Residues: CSVHRGNYGYTF.